The 4 T cell receptor beta chains given below trace back to one sample, sequenced in a study of Graves' ophthalmopathy and Graves' hyperthyroidism. RNA transcripts provided the template for amplifying TCR beta CDR3 regions. The library came from an HTBI-primed first-round RT-PCR and a second-round multiplex PCR. In TCRdb, the multiplex PCR reads were re-called with MiXCR into one record per CDR3 protein. The sample yields about 400,000 distinct CDR3 sequences, over 15% seen once. Material for sequencing was peripheral blood. The source of these receptors is a woman in her late teens or twenties with stable Graves' hyperthyroidism.

This clonotype was observed at least ten times. J is TRBJ2-5 and V is TRBV7-8; 10 bases agree with TRBD2. Germline V gene lookup returns CDR1 SGHVS and CDR2 FQNEAQ. The junction had 3 bases not matched to a gene; V was cut back by 1 base and J by 1 base. The CDR3 has 16 amino acids. The CDR3 reads CASSLGASGGQETQYF. The CDR3 coding sequence is TGTGCCAGCAGCTTAGGAGCTAGCGGGGGCCAAGAGACCCAGTACTTC.

Many counts were recorded for this clonotype. The chain employs TRBV6-1 and TRBJ2-7, with 11 bases matching TRBD1. The V gene's germline CDR1 is MNHNS and CDR2 SASEGT. Unmatched junction bases numbered 8, after V lost 10 bases and J lost 6 bases. This CDR3 is 13 amino acids long. This CDR3 is CATWTGGMGEQYF. CDR3 DNA: TGTGCCACCTGGACAGGGGGCATGGGCGAGCAGTACTTC.

This clonotype was counted ten times or more. This sequence joins TRBV20-1 and TRBJ2-7, with D unresolved. The CDR3 is made up of 12 amino acids. Trimming left V 3 bases short and J 4 bases short, with 10 bases between. CDR1 is DFQATT and CDR2 is SNEGSKA in the germline V gene (reference sequence). CDR3 residues: CSASQEPYEQYF. CDR3 DNA: TGCAGTGCTAGTCAGGAGCCTTACGAGCAGTACTTC.

This clonotype appeared a few times. One base away lies a much larger clone, so this may be a sequencing read error. The chain is built from TRBV6-5 and TRBJ1-1, with 10 bases that match TRBD1. The CDR3 spans 17 residues. Germline assignment: CDR1 MNHEY and CDR2 SVGAGI. DNA for the CDR3: TGTGCCAGCAGTTACGGAACCGGGACAGGGGTGAACACTGAAGCTTGCTTT. This sequence encodes CASSYGTGTGVNTEACF.